Shown below are 3 T cell receptor beta chains from a single sample sequenced in a study of blood T cell repertoires in COVID-19. The repertoire was sequenced with immunoSEQ multiplex PCR; TCRdb's copy has only in-frame clones and lacks some. The sample consists of 75,000 to 100,000 clones, around nine tenths of them appearing once. Sequencing was done on a sample of peripheral blood. Receptors were obtained from a human donor in a cohort sampled during active COVID-19.

The chain carries TRBV10-2 and TRBJ2-5; D gene uncertain. Trimming took off 7 bases at V and 5 bases at J, with 8 bases between the two ends. The CDR3 covers 11 residues. Germline V lookup: CDR1 WSHSY, CDR2 SAAADI. The CDR3 spells CASTPGETQYF. DNA of the CDR3: TGCGCCAGCACTCCCGGGGAGACCCAGTACTTC.

The chain couples TRBV15 to TRBJ2-3, with TRBD2 identical over 9 bases. Germline V gives CDR1 LNHNV, CDR2 YYDKDF (reference sequence). The CDR3 loop spans 17 amino acids. The V gene end was trimmed by 0 bases and the J gene end by 5 bases; junction bases not matched to a gene: 9. Here the CDR3 DNA reads TGTGCCACCAGCAGAGATCGAGCGGGGGGCCGGGGAGATACGCAGTATTTT. This sequence encodes CATSRDRAGGRGDTQYF.

The V and J genes are TRBV19 and TRBJ1-4, with TRBD1 matching 8 bases. CDR1 is LNHDA, CDR2 SQIVND, per germline (reference sequence). There are 15 residues in the CDR3. With 7 bases clipped from V and 3 bases from J, the junction kept 7 bases outside the gene matches. CDR3 region: CASNVRQGSNEKLFF. CDR3 coding DNA: TGTGCCAGTAACGTCAGACAGGGGTCTAATGAAAAACTGTTTTTT.